Sequencing of this T cell receptor beta chain was carried out in a study of T-cell memory formation after mild COVID-19. TCRdb reanalysed the 5' RACE reads using MiXCR and keeps one entry per CDR3 protein. The table shows 310,000 or so distinct CDR3 sequences, with approximately 15% occurring only once. The CDR3 covers 13 residues. Trimming stripped 3 bases from V and 4 bases from J, with 7 bases between. Germline V gene sequence: CDR1 MGHRA, CDR2 YSYEKL. The sequence was obtained from a man aged 18 to 35 who had mild COVID-19 (a few samples of this study predate the infection). Cell type and time point are not known. Sequenced material: PBMCs or a T cell subset sorted from them (not recorded which). The chain has TRBV4-1 and TRBJ2-1; D may be TRBD2 (5 bases). The CDR3 is CASSHTGYNEQFF. DNA for the CDR3: TGCGCCAGCAGCCACACGGGGTACAATGAGCAGTTCTTC.